The present T cell receptor beta chain was sequenced within a study of response to subunit inactivated influenza vaccine. Study results and caveats: Seasonal influenza vaccination, on each occasion, was suggested by the authors to recruit few new T cells.

TCRdb reanalysed the RT-PCR reads using MiXCR and keeps one entry per CDR3 protein. The sample includes 650,000 to 700,000 distinct CDR3 sequences, 15% to 19% seen only once; the top ten take around 10%. This clonotype occurred a few times. No antigen is known for it. V lost 2 bases to trimming and J lost 3 bases; unmatched junction nucleotides: 6. This CDR3 spans 15 amino acids. Per germline, CDR1 MNHEY and CDR2 SVGAGI. This chain uses TRBV6-5 with TRBJ1-1; 7 bases align to TRBD1. The sample was PBMCs from blood, taken 11 to 12 days after vaccination. The sequence was collected from a man between 50 and 59 years old who received an inactivated influenza vaccine. The CDR3 coding sequence is TGTGCCAGCAGTTACCCAGGGGGAAGTGACACTGAAGCTTTCTTT. Its translation: CASSYPGGSDTEAFF.